This passage covers 23 T cell receptor beta chains from one sample sequenced in a study of blood T cell repertoires in COVID-19 (dated by TCRdb to about 2020). The method behind the library was the immunoSEQ multiplex PCR assay. TCRdb stores this immuneACCESS table with in-frame sequences only. Part of the clones is absent; in the studies checked, under half of the shortfall reflects unresolved V genes, and no reason is known for the rest. The sample has hundreds of thousands of clones on record, 75% to 90% of them singletons. The ten largest clones take up 0.75% to 0.9% of the sample. Specimen: peripheral blood. The source of these receptors is a young man with COVID-19, enrolled during active disease.

CDR3 nucleotides: TGTGCCTGGAGCGGGGACAGCTCCTACGAGCAGTACTTC. Its protein is CAWSGDSSYEQYF. The gene calls are TRBV30 and TRBJ2-7; 7 positions agree with TRBD1. V lost 3 bases, J lost 0 bases, and 2 bases stayed unmatched. From germline, CDR1 is GTSNPN and CDR2 SVGIG (reference sequence). CDR3 length equals 13 residues.

This sequence joins TRBV30 and TRBJ2-5; maybe TRBD1 (6 bases). Per the germline V gene, CDR1 is GTSNPN and CDR2 is SVGIG (reference sequence). CDR3 length: 11 amino acids. V gave up 6 bases and J gave up 9 bases, with 14 bases separating them. Here the CDR3 reads CACGQSGAQYF. DNA for the CDR3: TGTGCCTGCGGACAGTCCGGGGCCCAGTACTTC.

This chain links TRBV15 with TRBJ1-5; D gene uncertain. CDR3 length equals 14 residues. Between the trimmed V and J ends, which lost 1 base and 2 bases, there was a span of 6 bases. CDR1 and CDR2 from the germline V gene are LNHNV and YYDKDF (reference sequence). The CDR3 bases are TGTGCCACCAGCAGAGGCGGGGGCAATCAGCCCCAGCATTTT. Residues: CATSRGGGNQPQHF.

The CDR3, as DNA: TGTGCCAGCAGTGCAGGGGCAGAGACCCAGTACTTC. The encoded protein is CASSAGAETQYF. This chain connects TRBV2 to TRBJ2-5, with D possibly matching TRBD1 (6 bases). The V gene lost 4 bases and the J gene lost 4 bases, with 7 bases spanning the gap. Germline assignment: CDR1 SNHLY and CDR2 FYNNEI. The CDR3 has 12 residues.

The chain is built from TRBV5-6 and TRBJ2-7, with D possibly matching TRBD2 (5 bases). The germline CDR1 and CDR2 sequences are SGHDT and YYEEEE. The V gene lost 1 base and the J gene lost 7 bases, with 9 bases spanning the gap. CDR3 length: 12 amino acids. This CDR3 is CASSLSPGEQYF. The CDR3 DNA sequence: TGTGCCAGCAGCTTGAGCCCGGGGGAGCAGTACTTC.

The chain is built from TRBV7-2 and TRBJ1-3; no clear D gene. The CDR3 totals 15 residues. V lost 1 base to trimming and J lost 7 bases, with 14 bases between them. Per the germline V gene, CDR1 is SGHTA and CDR2 is FQGNSA. The CDR3 region has the DNA TGTGCCAGCAGCTTAGTGCAGGCAGGAGGGAACACCATATATTTT. This sequence encodes CASSLVQAGGNTIYF.

The chain carries TRBV2 and TRBJ2-5; perhaps TRBD1 as D (6 bases). Germline V lookup: CDR1 SNHLY, CDR2 FYNNEI. This CDR3 region has 16 residues. Trimming cost V 0 bases and J 4 bases, with 15 bases left between them. The CDR3 sequence: CASSEAPMGAGETQYF. The CDR3 region has the DNA TGTGCCAGCAGTGAAGCGCCAATGGGGGCAGGAGAGACCCAGTACTTC.

This chain uses TRBV18 with TRBJ1-5, with no clear D. The CDR3 contains 15 residues. Looked up from germline, CDR1 is KGHSH and CDR2 is LQKENI. V shed 3 bases and J shed 3 bases, with 12 bases lying between them. The CDR3 loop is CASSPEIGINQPQHF. The CDR3 region has the DNA TGTGCCAGCTCACCCGAGATCGGGATCAATCAGCCCCAGCATTTT.

CDR3 sequence (DNA): TGTGCCAGCAGCTTTCGGACTAGCGACTACGAGCAGTACTTC. It is translated as CASSFRTSDYEQYF. V and J are TRBV13 and TRBJ2-7, with TRBD2 matching over 9 bases. Germline values: CDR1 PRHDT, CDR2 FYEKMQ (reference sequence). This CDR3 contains 14 residues. V trimming: 3 bases; J trimming: 3 bases; junction bases outside the gene matches: 3. The whole variable domain, remainder taken from reference TRBV13 and TRBJ2-7, is AAGVIQSPRHLIKEKRETATLKCYPIPRHDTVYWYQQGPGQDPQFLISFYEKMQSDKGSIPDRFSAQQFSDYHSELNMSSLELGDSALYFCASSFRTSDYEQYFGPGTRLTVT.

The chain uses TRBV5-1 and TRBJ1-6, with D unclear. This CDR3 has 14 amino acids. V was clipped by 0 bases and J by 3 bases, with 4 bases between them. Germline V gives CDR1 SGHRS, CDR2 YFSETQ. Here the CDR3 reads CASSLAGYNSPLHF. In nucleotides, the CDR3 is TGCGCCAGCAGCTTGGCCGGCTATAATTCACCCCTCCACTTT.

The chain joins TRBV2 to TRBJ1-1, with 9 bases that match TRBD1. Per germline, CDR1 SNHLY and CDR2 FYNNEI. Trimming cost V 3 bases and J 0 bases; bases outside gene matches: 2. The CDR3 loop spans 15 amino acids. CDR3 sequence reads: CASSEWDRVNTEAFF. The CDR3 region has the DNA TGTGCCAGCAGTGAGTGGGACAGGGTGAACACTGAAGCTTTCTTT.

The chain links TRBV5-1 to TRBJ1-1, with TRBD1 matching over 7 bases. From germline, CDR1 is SGHRS and CDR2 YFSETQ. The CDR3 is made up of 14 amino acids. V shed 6 bases and J 0 bases; nucleotides not matched to a gene: 5. Written as DNA, the CDR3 is TGCGCCAGCACTGACCAGGGGGTGAACACTGAAGCTTTCTTT. Translated: CASTDQGVNTEAFF. Full variable domain (rest looked up from reference TRBV5-1 and TRBJ1-1): KAGVTQTPRYLIKTRGQQVTLSCSPISGHRSVSWYQQTPGQGLQFLFEYFSETQRNKGNFPGRFSGRQFSNSRSEMNVSTLELGDSALYLCASTDQGVNTEAFFGQGTRLTVV.

The genes are TRBV9 and TRBJ2-1, with 11 bases lining up with TRBD2. CDR1 is SGDLS, CDR2 YYNGEE, per germline. The CDR3 has 18 residues. With V trimmed by 0 bases and J by 5 bases, 10 bases remained unmatched. CDR3 DNA sequence: TGTGCCAGCAGCGTAGGGCTAGCGGGAGGCCACGAGAACAATGAGCAGTTCTTC. Its protein is CASSVGLAGGHENNEQFF.

CDR3 DNA: TGTGCCAGCGGGGGACCGCCCCAAGAGACCCAGTACTTC. It yields the protein CASGGPPQETQYF. The J gene is TRBJ2-5, the V gene TRBV19, with D perhaps TRBD2 (6 bases). This CDR3 is built from 13 residues. The germline gives CDR1 LNHDA, CDR2 SQIVND (reference sequence). Trimming removed 9 bases at V and 1 base at J, with 12 bases between.

This clone was seen just once. The chain is built from TRBV10-2 and TRBJ1-1, with D maybe TRBD1 (5 bases). The germline V and J ends were trimmed by 2 bases and 7 bases, with 8 bases remaining between them. Germline V lookup: CDR1 WSHSY, CDR2 SAAADI. The CDR3 has 12 residues. CDR3 loop: CASSERQGEAFF. The CDR3 DNA reads TGCGCCAGCAGTGAGAGGCAGGGTGAAGCTTTCTTT.

The chain employs TRBV19 and TRBJ1-6; 8 positions match TRBD1. The CDR3 covers 14 residues. Trimming took 4 bases from V and 9 from J; bases not matched to a gene: 5. Germline values: CDR1 LNHDA, CDR2 SQIVND (reference sequence). As DNA, the CDR3 is TGTGCCAGTAGTACACAGGGGGGAGCTTCACCCCTCCACTTT. Translating it yields CASSTQGGASPLHF. The variable domain in full, completed from reference TRBV19 and TRBJ1-6, reads DGGITQSPKYLFRKEGQNVTLSCEQNLNHDAMYWYRQDPGQGLRLIYYSQIVNDFQKGDIAEGYSVSREKKESFPLTVTSAQKNPTAFYLCASSTQGGASPLHFGNGTRLTVT.

This chain's CDR3 is CSVGRAGETQYF. CDR3 DNA: TGCAGCGTCGGGAGGGCCGGAGAGACCCAGTACTTC. V usage is TRBV29-1 and J usage is TRBJ2-5, with TRBD2 matching over 8 bases. CDR1 and CDR2 (germline): SQVTM, ANQGSEA. Unmatched junction bases numbered 4, after V lost 6 bases and J lost 4 bases. The CDR3 extends over 12 amino acids. Combining the CDR3 with reference TRBV29-1 and TRBJ2-5 gives the whole variable domain SAVISQKPSRDICQRGTSLTIQCQVDSQVTMMFWYRQQPGQSLTLIATANQGSEATYESGFVIDKFPISRPNLTFSTLTVSNMSPEDSSIYLCSVGRAGETQYFGPGTRLLVL.

This clone was counted a single time. The chain joins TRBV6-1 to TRBJ2-2; D is possibly TRBD1 (5 bases). Per germline, CDR1 MNHNS and CDR2 SASEGT. The CDR3 covers 15 residues. The V end lost 0 bases, the J end lost 7 bases, and 12 bases lay between the germline ends. The CDR3 loop reads CASSEARRVVGELFF. CDR3 nucleotides: TGTGCCAGCAGTGAAGCGCGCAGGGTAGTCGGGGAGCTGTTTTTT.

The J gene is TRBJ1-1, the V gene TRBV18; D gene unclear. The CDR3 is 13 amino acids. Germline-derived CDR1 and CDR2 are KGHSH and LQKENI. Trimming shortened V by 5 bases and J by 2 bases, and 9 bases separated the two germline ends. CDR3 nucleotides: TGTGCCAGCTCATCAGGTTTCAACACTGAAGCTTTCTTT. This codes for CASSSGFNTEAFF.

The V gene is TRBV9, the J gene TRBJ1-2; 8 nucleotides line up with TRBD1. J was trimmed by 0 bases and V by 2 bases; bases with no gene match: 9. Per the germline V gene, CDR1 is SGDLS and CDR2 is YYNGEE. CDR3 size: 17 residues. For the CDR3, the DNA is TGTGCCAGCAGCGTTCAGGGGGCTATCGATACTAACTATGGCTACACCTTC. This gives the protein CASSVQGAIDTNYGYTF.

The rearrangement uses TRBV5-8 and TRBJ2-7; perhaps TRBD2 as D (5 bases). The ends were cut back, 0 bases at V and 6 bases at J, with 10 bases in the middle. Germline V gene sequence: CDR1 SGHTS, CDR2 YDEGEE. The CDR3 has 13 residues. The CDR3 loop reads CASSLDPGSEQYF. DNA of the CDR3: TGTGCCAGCAGCTTGGATCCGGGGAGCGAGCAGTACTTC.

The chain joins TRBV11-3 to TRBJ2-3; TRBD1 agrees at 8 bases. The CDR3 length is 13 residues. Per the germline V gene, CDR1 is SGHNT and CDR2 is YENEEA. The ends lost 1 base at V and 7 bases at J; junction bases unmatched: 1. DNA of the CDR3: TGTGCCAGCAGCTTAGGGGACAGGAATACGCAGTATTTT. Its translation: CASSLGDRNTQYF.

This clone was observed a single time. This chain connects TRBV3-1 (or the pseudogene TRBV3-2) to TRBJ1-2; TRBD1 matches at 9 bases. The CDR3 runs to 13 residues. The germline V gene has CDR1 LGHDT and CDR2 YNNKEL (reference sequence). V was pared by 6 bases and J by 4 bases, with 3 bases of the junction left unmatched. CDR3 DNA sequence: TGTGCCAGCAGGTCGGACAGGGGCTATGGCTACACCTTC. This encodes CASRSDRGYGYTF.